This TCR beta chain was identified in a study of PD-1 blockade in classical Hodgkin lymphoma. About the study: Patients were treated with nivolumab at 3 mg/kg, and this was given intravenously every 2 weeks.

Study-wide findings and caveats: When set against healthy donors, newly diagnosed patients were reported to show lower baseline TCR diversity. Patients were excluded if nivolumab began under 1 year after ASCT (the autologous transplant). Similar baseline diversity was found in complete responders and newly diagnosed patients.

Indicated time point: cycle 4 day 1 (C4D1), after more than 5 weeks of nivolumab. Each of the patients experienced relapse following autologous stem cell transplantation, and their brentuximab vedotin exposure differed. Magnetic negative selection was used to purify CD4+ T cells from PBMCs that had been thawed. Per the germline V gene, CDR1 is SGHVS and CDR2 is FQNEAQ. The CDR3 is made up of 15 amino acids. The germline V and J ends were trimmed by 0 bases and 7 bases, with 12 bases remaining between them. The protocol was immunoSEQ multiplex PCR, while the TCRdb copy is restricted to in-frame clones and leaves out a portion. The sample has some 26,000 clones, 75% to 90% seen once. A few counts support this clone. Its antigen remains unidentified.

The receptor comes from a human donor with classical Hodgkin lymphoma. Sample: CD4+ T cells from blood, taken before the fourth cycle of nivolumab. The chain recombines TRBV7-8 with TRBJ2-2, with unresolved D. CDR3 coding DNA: TGTGCCAGCAGCTTAGCCACACCCCCGATCGGGGAGCTGTTTTTT. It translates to CASSLATPPIGELFF.